One and the same sample provided the 25 T cell receptor beta chains below, sequenced in a study of PD-1 blockade in classical Hodgkin lymphoma. All trial patients relapsed after autologous stem cell transplantation. The table came from immunoSEQ multiplex PCR; TCRdb's copy has only in-frame clones and leaves some out. The sample comprises about 36,000 clones, around 70% of which are singletons, and roughly 13% rests with the top ten. The sample in question was peripheral blood mononuclear cells (PBMCs), obtained before the second cycle of nivolumab. These receptors were taken from a human donor with classical Hodgkin lymphoma.

The J gene is TRBJ1-6, the V gene TRBV7-2, with D unclear. This CDR3 is built from 13 residues. V gave up 4 bases and J gave up 5 bases, with 6 bases separating them. Germline assignment: CDR1 SGHTA and CDR2 FQGNSA. The chain's CDR3 is CASSSPNNSPLHF. Written as DNA, the CDR3 is TGTGCCAGCAGCTCCCCCAATAATTCACCCCTCCACTTT.

The chain employs TRBV5-6 and TRBJ1-2, with D uncertain. Looked up from germline, CDR1 is SGHDT and CDR2 is YYEEEE. The V end was cut by 4 bases, the J end by 4 bases, with 11 bases between. The CDR3 contains 13 residues. Here the CDR3 reads CASSRQDFYGYTF. CDR3 in DNA: TGTGCCAGCAGCCGACAAGACTTCTATGGCTACACCTTC. Full variable domain (missing parts from reference TRBV5-6 and TRBJ1-2): DAGVTQSPTHLIKTRGQQVTLRCSPKSGHDTVSWYQQALGQGPQFIFQYYEEEERQRGNFPDRFSGHQFPNYSSELNVNALLLGDSALYLCASSRQDFYGYTFGSGTRLTVV.

The J gene is TRBJ1-1, the V gene TRBV28, with unresolved D. V lost 6 bases to trimming and J lost 7 bases, with 9 bases between them. The CDR3 sequence is 11 residues long. Germline CDR1 is MDHEN and CDR2 is SYDVKM. In DNA, the CDR3 is TGTGCCAGCAGCGTCTCTTATGAAGCTTTCTTT. This gives the protein CASSVSYEAFF.

The J gene is TRBJ2-7, the V gene TRBV7-6, with 8 bases matching TRBD1. The germline V gene encodes CDR1 SGHVS and CDR2 FNYEAQ. V dropped 5 bases and J dropped 6; count of bases not matched to a gene: 9. The CDR3 has 14 amino acids. The CDR3 nucleotides read TGTGCCAGCAGCAAACGGGAAACAGGGGGCGAGCAGTACTTC. Encoded protein: CASSKRETGGEQYF.

V gene TRBV2 combines with J gene TRBJ2-1; D is uncertain. From germline, CDR1 is SNHLY and CDR2 FYNNEI. The CDR3 is made up of 11 amino acids. Trimming took 5 bases from V and 3 from J, leaving 2 bases between them. The CDR3 nucleotides are TGTGCCAGCAGTTACTACAATGAGCAGTTCTTC. Translated, it gives CASSYYNEQFF.

This clone has more than one count but fewer than ten. The chain links TRBV30 to TRBJ1-4; D is unclear. In germline, CDR1 is GTSNPN, CDR2 SVGIG (reference sequence). V was clipped by 2 bases and J by 8 bases, with 12 bases between them. This CDR3 region has 13 residues. CDR3 region: CAWSPQLGEKLFF. CDR3 bases: TGTGCCTGGAGTCCCCAGCTCGGAGAAAAACTGTTTTTT.

This clone has only one observation. The chain recombines TRBV19 with TRBJ1-4; 8 bases align to TRBD1. V trimming: 11 bases; J trimming: 14 bases; junction bases outside the gene matches: 13. Looked up from germline, CDR1 is LNHDA and CDR2 is SQIVND (reference sequence). The length of the CDR3 is 12 residues. The CDR3 DNA is TGTGCCGCGGGACAGGTCATCGGTAGTCTGTTTTTT. Translating it yields CAAGQVIGSLFF. Using reference TRBV19 and TRBJ1-4 for the parts outside the CDR3, the full variable domain is DGGITQSPKYLFRKEGQNVTLSCEQNLNHDAMYWYRQDPGQGLRLIYYSQIVNDFQKGDIAEGYSVSREKKESFPLTVTSAQKNPTAFYLCAAGQVIGSLFFGSGTQLSVL.

The J gene is TRBJ1-5, the V gene TRBV19; the match to TRBD1 covers 10 bases. CDR3 length: 14 amino acids. From germline, CDR1 is LNHDA and CDR2 SQIVND (reference sequence). Trimming at V came to 6 bases and at J to 6 bases, leaving 5 bases not matched to a gene. The CDR3 sequence: CASSDRGRAQPQHF. The DNA for the CDR3 is TGTGCCAGTAGCGACAGGGGGCGCGCTCAGCCCCAGCATTTT.

The V and J genes are TRBV5-4 and TRBJ2-1, with a possible D match to TRBD2 (5 bases). The CDR3 has 14 residues. Germline V lookup: CDR1 SGHNT, CDR2 YYREEE (reference sequence). V dropped 4 bases and J dropped 0 bases, with 8 bases sitting between them. The CDR3 is CASSRDRSYNEQFF. CDR3 nucleotide sequence: TGTGCCAGCAGCCGGGATCGCTCCTACAATGAGCAGTTCTTC.

The chain employs TRBV4-2 and TRBJ2-7, with TRBD1 as a possible D gene (9 bases). V lost 1 base and J lost 2, with 27 bases in between. This CDR3 is built from 20 residues. Per the germline V gene, CDR1 is LGHNA and CDR2 is YNFKEQ. CDR3 loop: CASSQGAGTGRGALTYEQYF. The CDR3 nucleotides read TGTGCCAGCAGCCAAGGGGCCGGGACAGGGCGGGGGGCGCTCACCTACGAGCAGTACTTC.

The chain has TRBV5-1 and TRBJ2-2; D may be TRBD1 (6 bases). Germline V gene lookup returns CDR1 SGHRS and CDR2 YFSETQ. The CDR3 sequence is 15 residues long. V was clipped by 0 bases and J by 7 bases, with 13 bases between them. The chain's CDR3 is CASSLEVRGGGELFF. Here the CDR3 DNA reads TGCGCCAGCAGCTTGGAGGTGCGAGGGGGCGGGGAGCTGTTTTTT.

This clone was detected only a few times. This chain uses TRBV21-1 with TRBJ2-7; TRBD2 is taken as the D call from the table, unchecked against the DNA. TRBV21-1 is listed as a pseudogene. The CDR3 length is 21 residues. The CDR3 coding sequence is TGTGCCAGCAGCTTTCGACAGGCCACGGGACTAGTCATCTGTCGGGGCCACGAGCAGTACTTC. It codes for CASSFRQATGLVICRGHEQYF.

On this clone: The sample holds other DNA sequences that translate to the same CDR3. The genes are TRBV6-5 and TRBJ1-6; a weak D match, TRBD1 (5 bases). Trimming shortened V by 0 bases and J by 7 bases, and 10 bases separated the two germline ends. The CDR3 spans 15 residues. CDR1 and CDR2 from the germline V gene are MNHEY and SVGAGI. CDR3 nucleotide sequence: TGTGCCAGCAGTTACTCAGGAGGGGTAAATTCACCCCTCCACTTT. It translates to CASSYSGGVNSPLHF.

The rearrangement links TRBV18 to TRBJ2-7; no reliable D call. The CDR3 totals 13 residues. From germline, CDR1 is KGHSH and CDR2 LQKENI. Trimming stripped 3 bases from V and 7 bases from J, with 13 bases between. The chain's CDR3 is CASSPVVQAEQYF. The CDR3 nucleotides read TGTGCCAGCTCACCGGTCGTGCAGGCGGAGCAGTACTTC.

As concerns this clone: One end of the junction does not line up with germline, which may come from a read error. The chain carries TRBV7-2 and TRBJ1-4, with no clear D. The CDR3 extends over 13 amino acids. Germline CDR1 and CDR2: SGHTA and FQGNSA. CDR3 DNA: TGTGCCAGCAGCTTAGAGACTAAAGAAAAACTGTTTTTT. This sequence encodes CASSLETKEKLFF. Together with reference TRBV7-2 and TRBJ1-4, the CDR3 gives the full variable domain: GAGVSQSPSNKVTEKGKDVELRCDPISGHTALYWYRQSLGQGLEFLIYFQGNSAPDKSGLPSDRFSAERTGGSVSTLTIQRTQQEDSAVYLCASSLETKEKLFFGSGTQLSVL.

V usage is TRBV10-3 and J usage is TRBJ1-2; tentatively, D is TRBD1 (5 bases). There are 14 residues in the CDR3. The V end was cut by 0 bases, the J end by 6 bases, with 11 bases between. The germline CDR1 and CDR2 sequences are ENHRY and SYGVKD. The CDR3 protein is CAISESQGVNGYTF. The CDR3 region has the DNA TGTGCCATCAGTGAGTCTCAAGGGGTAAATGGCTACACCTTC.

This clone has just a few counts. J is TRBJ1-6 and V is TRBV5-1, with a weak D call TRBD1 (6 bases). Per the germline V gene, CDR1 is SGHRS and CDR2 is YFSETQ. The V gene lost 4 bases and the J gene lost 7 bases, with 12 bases spanning the gap. This CDR3 spans 14 amino acids. The CDR3 sequence is CASSLRTANSPLHF. CDR3 nucleotides: TGCGCCAGCAGCCTGCGGACAGCGAATTCACCCCTCCACTTT.

CDR3 sequence reads: CASSPSQTGRKHF. Here the CDR3 DNA reads TGTGCCAGCAGCCCCTCCCAAACGGGGAGGAAGCATTTT. The chain combines TRBV4-2 with TRBJ1-5, with D hard to call. The CDR3 spans 13 residues. V lost 4 bases, J lost 14 bases, and 18 bases lay in between. CDR1 and CDR2 from the germline V gene are LGHNA and YNFKEQ.

The chain combines TRBV10-2 with TRBJ2-2; 13 nucleotides match TRBD2. The CDR3 contains 15 residues. J gave up 7 bases and V 6 bases, and 5 bases lay outside the gene matches. Germline V lookup: CDR1 WSHSY, CDR2 SAAADI. Written as DNA, the CDR3 is TGCGCCAGCAGGACTAGCGGGGGGAAAAACGGGGAGCTGTTTTTT. It translates to CASRTSGGKNGELFF.

The J gene is TRBJ2-1, the V gene TRBV9; the D gene is possibly TRBD2 (6 bases). Germline CDR1 SGDLS, CDR2 YYNGEE. The CDR3 covers 15 residues. Trimming shortened V by 0 bases and J by 2 bases, and 9 bases separated the two germline ends. For the CDR3, the DNA is TGTGCCAGCAGCGTAGGAGGAGGGACCTACAATGAGCAGTTCTTC. Amino acids: CASSVGGGTYNEQFF.

This sequence joins TRBV4-3 and TRBJ1-6; a weak D match, TRBD1 (5 bases). V shed 0 bases and J shed 5 bases, with 8 bases lying between them. The germline V gene encodes CDR1 LGHNA and CDR2 YSLEER. This CDR3 is built from 15 residues. The CDR3: CASSQDPGNNSPLHF. The CDR3 nucleotides read TGCGCCAGCAGCCAAGACCCAGGGAATAATTCACCCCTCCACTTT.

The chain is built from TRBV5-5 and TRBJ2-7, with a possible D match to TRBD1 (6 bases). CDR1 SGHKS and CDR2 YYEKEE come from the germline V gene (reference sequence). The CDR3 spans 13 residues. The germline V and J ends were trimmed by 3 bases and 2 bases, with 9 bases remaining between them. The CDR3 spells CASSSDSAYEQYF. CDR3 DNA sequence: TGTGCCAGCAGCTCGGACAGTGCCTACGAGCAGTACTTC.

The CDR3 region is CASSLVGQGAGNTIYF. The CDR3 nucleotides read TGCGCCAGCAGCTTGGTGGGACAGGGGGCTGGAAACACCATATATTTT. This chain connects TRBV5-1 to TRBJ1-3; 11 bases line up with TRBD1. The CDR3 runs to 16 residues. Germline trimming cut 0 bases from V and 2 bases from J; bases unmatched to any gene: 1. Per the germline V gene, CDR1 is SGHRS and CDR2 is YFSETQ.

The chain employs TRBV2 and TRBJ1-5; weak D call: TRBD1 (5 bases). V was shortened by 7 bases and J by 1 base, with 11 bases between the two germline ends. This CDR3 spans 14 amino acids. Germline V gene data show CDR1 as SNHLY and CDR2 as FYNNEI. CDR3 residues: CASTKDTSNQPQHF. CDR3 DNA sequence: TGTGCCAGCACCAAGGACACCAGCAATCAGCCCCAGCATTTT. Full variable domain (remainder filled in from reference TRBV2 and TRBJ1-5): EPEVTQTPSHQVTQMGQEVILRCVPISNHLYFYWYRQILGQKVEFLVSFYNNEISEKSEIFDDQFSVERPDGSNFTLKIRSTKLEDSAMYFCASTKDTSNQPQHFGDGTRLSIL.

This chain connects TRBV7-2 to TRBJ2-1; 10 bases are shared with TRBD2. CDR1 is SGHTA and CDR2 is FQGNSA in the germline V gene. The CDR3 loop spans 17 amino acids. The trim removed 3 bases at V and 6 bases at J, leaving 11 bases unmatched. CDR3 DNA: TGTGCCAGCAGCTTGGGACCTAGCGGGAGTATGATCAATGAGCAGTTCTTC. Protein: CASSLGPSGSMINEQFF.